This TCR beta chain was captured in a study of blood T cell repertoires in COVID-19. Study summary: The United States, Italy and Spain were the sources of the acute and convalescent COVID-19 samples. T cells, B-cell-depleted T cells, or PBMCs provided the cDNA or gDNA that served as material.

How the authors handled the data: For nucleated cells, counts were estimated from reference gene primer amplification. The assay was immunoSEQ multiplex PCR, and TCRdb's table has in-frame clones only and misses some. V and J calls and clone size come straight from that table; D and trimming were deduced from the DNA. Counted here are approximately 250,000 clones, roughly 86% occurring once; the ten biggest clones make up approximately 8.2%. Trimming left V 5 bases short and J 2 bases short, with 15 bases between. The CDR3 contains 16 residues. Germline V CDR1 and CDR2: SGHAT, FQNNGV. The chain combines TRBV11-2 with TRBJ2-2; a weak D match, TRBD2 (6 bases). The TCR originated in a man aged 40-49 years with active or convalescent COVID-19. Sequencing was done on a sample of peripheral blood. The CDR3 DNA is TGTGCCAGCAGCGCCTCGGGAGAAGGTAACACCGGGGAGCTGTTTTTT. The encoded protein is CASSASGEGNTGELFF.